The clone carrying this T cell receptor beta chain is a singleton in its sample. The antigen is unknown. All donors were healthy HIV-negative adults lacking recent acute infections or vaccinations. Trimming stripped 5 bases from V and 8 bases from J, with 9 bases between. The CDR3 consists of 12 residues. The V gene's germline CDR1 is SGHVS and CDR2 FNYEAQ. The sample originates from a study of shared clonotypes between healthy human individuals. Using immunoSEQ multiplex PCR, the repertoire was profiled, and TCRdb retains in-frame clones only, with some absent. The sample consists of over a million clones, 65% to 75% of them appearing once. Study-wide results and caveats: What rarefaction showed was incomplete sorted-subset sequencing despite large depth. Relative to clonotypes present in all four donors, those not shared had lower generation probabilities.

The origin of this receptor is a man between 18 and 35 years old in good health. The genes are TRBV7-6 and TRBJ1-4; D not resolved. Sequences were obtained from memory CD4+ T cells sorted from blood. The subset denotes: CD45RA-negative fraction. The CDR3 here is CASSHLREKLFF. Here the CDR3 DNA reads TGTGCCAGCAGCCACTTAAGGGAAAAACTGTTTTTT.